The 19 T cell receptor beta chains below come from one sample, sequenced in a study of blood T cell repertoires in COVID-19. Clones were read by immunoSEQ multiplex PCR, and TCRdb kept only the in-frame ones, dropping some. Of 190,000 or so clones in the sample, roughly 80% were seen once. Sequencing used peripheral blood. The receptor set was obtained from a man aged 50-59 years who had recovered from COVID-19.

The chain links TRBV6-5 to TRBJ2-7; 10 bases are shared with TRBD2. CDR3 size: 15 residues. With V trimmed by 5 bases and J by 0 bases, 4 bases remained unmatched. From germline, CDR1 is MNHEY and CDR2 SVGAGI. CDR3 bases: TGTGCCAGCAGTAAGGGACTAGCGCACTCCTACGAGCAGTACTTC. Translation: CASSKGLAHSYEQYF.

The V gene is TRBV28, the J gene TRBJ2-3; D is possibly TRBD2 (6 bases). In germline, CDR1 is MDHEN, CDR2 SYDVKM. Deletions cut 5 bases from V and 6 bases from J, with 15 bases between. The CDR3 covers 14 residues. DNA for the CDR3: TGTGCCAGCAGTCAGACGCGGAGCGGGGATACGCAGTATTTT. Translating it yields CASSQTRSGDTQYF.

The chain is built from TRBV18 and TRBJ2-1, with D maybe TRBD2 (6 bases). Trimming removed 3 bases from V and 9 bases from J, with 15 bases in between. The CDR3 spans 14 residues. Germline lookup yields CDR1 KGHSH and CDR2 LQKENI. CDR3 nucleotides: TGTGCCAGCTCACCCGGGACTGGTCCGGTTGAGCAGTTCTTC. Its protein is CASSPGTGPVEQFF. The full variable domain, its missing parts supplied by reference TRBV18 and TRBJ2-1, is NAGVMQNPRHLVRRRGQEARLRCSPMKGHSHVYWYRQLPEEGLKFMVYLQKENIIDESGMPKERFSAEFPKEGPSILRIQQVVRGDSAAYFCASSPGTGPVEQFFGPGTRLTVL.

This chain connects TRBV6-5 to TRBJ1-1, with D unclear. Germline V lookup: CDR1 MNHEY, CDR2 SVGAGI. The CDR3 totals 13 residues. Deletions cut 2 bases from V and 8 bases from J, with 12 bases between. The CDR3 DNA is TGTGCCAGCAGTTACGGTCAAGGCAGGGAAGCTTTCTTT. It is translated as CASSYGQGREAFF.

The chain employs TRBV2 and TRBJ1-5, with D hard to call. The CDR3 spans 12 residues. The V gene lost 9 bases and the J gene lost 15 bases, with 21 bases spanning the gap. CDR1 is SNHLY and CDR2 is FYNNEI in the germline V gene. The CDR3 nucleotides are TGTGCCAGTCAAGATGAAATTGCTTTACTGCATTTT. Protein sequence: CASQDEIALLHF. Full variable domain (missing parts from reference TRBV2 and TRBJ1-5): EPEVTQTPSHQVTQMGQEVILRCVPISNHLYFYWYRQILGQKVEFLVSFYNNEISEKSEIFDDQFSVERPDGSNFTLKIRSTKLEDSAMYFCASQDEIALLHFGDGTRLSIL.

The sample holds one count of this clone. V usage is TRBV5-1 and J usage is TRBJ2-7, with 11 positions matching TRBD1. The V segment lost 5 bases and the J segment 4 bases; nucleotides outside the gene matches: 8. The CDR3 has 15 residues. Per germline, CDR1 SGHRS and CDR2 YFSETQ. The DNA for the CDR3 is TGCGCCAGCAGTGCGGGGACAGGGGGTTGGTACGAGCAGTACTTC. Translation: CASSAGTGGWYEQYF.

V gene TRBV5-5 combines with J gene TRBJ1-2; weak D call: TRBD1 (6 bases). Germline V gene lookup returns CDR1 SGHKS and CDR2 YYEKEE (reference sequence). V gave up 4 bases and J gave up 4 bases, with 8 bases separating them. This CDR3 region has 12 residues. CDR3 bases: TGTGCCAGCAGCCCGACAGGCTATGGCTACACCTTC. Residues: CASSPTGYGYTF.

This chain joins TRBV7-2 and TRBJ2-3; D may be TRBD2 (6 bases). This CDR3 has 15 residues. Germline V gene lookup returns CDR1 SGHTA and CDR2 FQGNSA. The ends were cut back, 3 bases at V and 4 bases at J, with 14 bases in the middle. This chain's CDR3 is CASSFSGVGPDTQYF. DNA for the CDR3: TGTGCCAGCAGCTTCTCGGGAGTCGGGCCAGATACGCAGTATTTT. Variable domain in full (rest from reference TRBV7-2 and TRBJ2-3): GAGVSQSPSNKVTEKGKDVELRCDPISGHTALYWYRQSLGQGLEFLIYFQGNSAPDKSGLPSDRFSAERTGGSVSTLTIQRTQQEDSAVYLCASSFSGVGPDTQYFGPGTRLTVL.

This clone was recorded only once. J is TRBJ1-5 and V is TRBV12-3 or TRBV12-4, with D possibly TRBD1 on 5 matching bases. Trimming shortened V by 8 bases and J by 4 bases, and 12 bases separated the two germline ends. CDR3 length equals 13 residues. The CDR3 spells CASVKGRNQPQHF. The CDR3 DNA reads TGTGCCAGCGTCAAGGGGCGGAATCAGCCCCAGCATTTT.

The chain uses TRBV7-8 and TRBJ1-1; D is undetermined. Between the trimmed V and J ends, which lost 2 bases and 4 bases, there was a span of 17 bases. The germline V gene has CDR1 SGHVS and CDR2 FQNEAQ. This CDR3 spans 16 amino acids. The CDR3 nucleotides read TGTGCCAGCAGCTTATTGGTAGTGAGAGCGGGCACTGAAGCTTTCTTT. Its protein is CASSLLVVRAGTEAFF.

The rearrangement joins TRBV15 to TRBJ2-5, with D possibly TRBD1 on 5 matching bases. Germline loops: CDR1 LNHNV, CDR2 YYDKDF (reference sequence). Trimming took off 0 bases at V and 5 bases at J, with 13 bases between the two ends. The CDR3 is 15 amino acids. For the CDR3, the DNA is TGTGCCACCAGCAGAGACCAGGGAAGGGGCGAGACCCAGTACTTC. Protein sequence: CATSRDQGRGETQYF.

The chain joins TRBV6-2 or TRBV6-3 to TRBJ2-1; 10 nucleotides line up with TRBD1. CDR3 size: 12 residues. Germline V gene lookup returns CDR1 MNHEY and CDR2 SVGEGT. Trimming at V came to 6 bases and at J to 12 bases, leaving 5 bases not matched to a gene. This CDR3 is CASSERDRGQFF. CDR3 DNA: TGTGCCAGCAGCGAGAGGGACAGGGGGCAGTTCTTC.

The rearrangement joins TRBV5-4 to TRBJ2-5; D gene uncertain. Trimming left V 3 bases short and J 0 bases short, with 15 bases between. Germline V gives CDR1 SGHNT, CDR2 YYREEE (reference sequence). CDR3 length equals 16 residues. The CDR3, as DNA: TGTGCCAGCAGCTCAAGGTTCACCGGGTACCAAGAGACCCAGTACTTC. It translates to CASSSRFTGYQETQYF.

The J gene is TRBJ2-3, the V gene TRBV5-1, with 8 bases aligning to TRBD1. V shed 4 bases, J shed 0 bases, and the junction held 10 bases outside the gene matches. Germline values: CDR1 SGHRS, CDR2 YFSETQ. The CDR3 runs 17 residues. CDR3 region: CASSRSGQGTSTDTQYF. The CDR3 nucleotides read TGCGCCAGCAGCAGATCTGGACAGGGCACTAGCACAGATACGCAGTATTTT. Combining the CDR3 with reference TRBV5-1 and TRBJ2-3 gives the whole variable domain KAGVTQTPRYLIKTRGQQVTLSCSPISGHRSVSWYQQTPGQGLQFLFEYFSETQRNKGNFPGRFSGRQFSNSRSEMNVSTLELGDSALYLCASSRSGQGTSTDTQYFGPGTRLTVL.

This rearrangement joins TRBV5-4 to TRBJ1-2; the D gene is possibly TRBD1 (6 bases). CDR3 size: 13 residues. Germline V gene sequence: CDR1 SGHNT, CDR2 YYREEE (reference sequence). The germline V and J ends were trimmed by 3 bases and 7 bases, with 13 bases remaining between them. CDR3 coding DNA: TGTGCCAGCAGCTCGTACAGGGAATTTGGCTACACCTTC. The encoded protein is CASSSYREFGYTF.

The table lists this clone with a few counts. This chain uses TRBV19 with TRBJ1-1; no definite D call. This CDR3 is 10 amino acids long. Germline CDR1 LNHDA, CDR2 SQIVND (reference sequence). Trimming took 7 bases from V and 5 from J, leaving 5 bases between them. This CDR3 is CASIETEAFF. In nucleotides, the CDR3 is TGTGCCAGTATAGAAACTGAAGCTTTCTTT.

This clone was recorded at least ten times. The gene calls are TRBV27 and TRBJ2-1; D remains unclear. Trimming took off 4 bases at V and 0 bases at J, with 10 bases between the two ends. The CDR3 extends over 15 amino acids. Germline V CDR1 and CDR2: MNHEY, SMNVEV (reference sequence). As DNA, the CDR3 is TGTGCCAGCAGTTCACGCGGTAGCTCCTACAATGAGCAGTTCTTC. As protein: CASSSRGSSYNEQFF.

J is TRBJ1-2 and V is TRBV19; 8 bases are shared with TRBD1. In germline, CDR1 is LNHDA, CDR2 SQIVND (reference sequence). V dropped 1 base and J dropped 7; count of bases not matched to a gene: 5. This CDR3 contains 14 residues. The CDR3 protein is CASSIAGGRAGYTF. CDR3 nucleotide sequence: TGTGCCAGTAGTATAGCAGGGGGCAGGGCTGGCTACACCTTC.

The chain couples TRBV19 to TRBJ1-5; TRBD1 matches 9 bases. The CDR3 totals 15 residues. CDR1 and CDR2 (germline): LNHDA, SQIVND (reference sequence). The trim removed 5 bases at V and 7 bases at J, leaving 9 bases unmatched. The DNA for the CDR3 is TGTGCCAGTAGTCCTGGGCACAGGGGGCAACAGCCCCAGCATTTT. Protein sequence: CASSPGHRGQQPQHF.